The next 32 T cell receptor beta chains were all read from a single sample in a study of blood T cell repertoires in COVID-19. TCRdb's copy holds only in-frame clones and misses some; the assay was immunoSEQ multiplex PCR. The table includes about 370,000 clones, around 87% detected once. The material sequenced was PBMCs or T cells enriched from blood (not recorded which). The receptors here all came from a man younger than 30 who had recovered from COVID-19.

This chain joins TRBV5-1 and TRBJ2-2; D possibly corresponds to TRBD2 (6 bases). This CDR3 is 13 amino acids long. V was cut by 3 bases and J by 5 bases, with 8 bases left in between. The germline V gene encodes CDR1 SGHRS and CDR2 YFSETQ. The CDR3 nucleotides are TGCGCCAGCAGCTCAGGGAGGACCGGGGAGCTGTTTTTT. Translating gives CASSSGRTGELFF.

In nucleotides, the CDR3 is TGTGCCAGCTCAGTCTCAGATAGCAATCAGCCCCAGCATTTT. It encodes CASSVSDSNQPQHF. The gene calls are TRBV18 and TRBJ1-5; D is unresolved. Trimming stripped 5 bases from V and 0 bases from J, with 8 bases between. The germline gives CDR1 KGHSH, CDR2 LQKENI. This CDR3 region has 14 residues.

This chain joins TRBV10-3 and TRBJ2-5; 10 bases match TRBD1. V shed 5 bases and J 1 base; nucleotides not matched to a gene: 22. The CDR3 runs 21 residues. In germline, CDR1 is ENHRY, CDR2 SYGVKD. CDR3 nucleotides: TGTGCCATCAGTCCCGCTCGAAGGGTGACCGGGACAGGGGCCCTCCAAGAGACCCAGTACTTC. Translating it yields CAISPARRVTGTGALQETQYF.

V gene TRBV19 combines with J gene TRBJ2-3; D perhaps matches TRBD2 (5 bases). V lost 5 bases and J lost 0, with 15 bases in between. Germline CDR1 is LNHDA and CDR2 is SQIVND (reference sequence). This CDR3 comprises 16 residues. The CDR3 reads CASSPRTLTSTDTQYF. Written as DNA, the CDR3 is TGTGCCAGTAGTCCAAGGACTTTAACTAGCACAGATACGCAGTATTTT.

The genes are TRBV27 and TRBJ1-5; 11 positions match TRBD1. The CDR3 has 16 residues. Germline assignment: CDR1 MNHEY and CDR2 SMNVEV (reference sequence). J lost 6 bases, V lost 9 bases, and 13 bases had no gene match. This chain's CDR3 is CASRTSGTGGAQPQHF. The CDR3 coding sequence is TGTGCCAGTAGAACCTCCGGGACAGGGGGAGCTCAGCCCCAGCATTTT.

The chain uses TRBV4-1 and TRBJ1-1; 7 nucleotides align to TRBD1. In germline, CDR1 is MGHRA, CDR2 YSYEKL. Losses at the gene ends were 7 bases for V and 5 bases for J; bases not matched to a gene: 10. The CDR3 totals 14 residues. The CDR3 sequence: CASKAQQGRTEAFF. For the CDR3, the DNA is TGCGCCAGCAAGGCGCAACAGGGGAGGACTGAAGCTTTCTTT.

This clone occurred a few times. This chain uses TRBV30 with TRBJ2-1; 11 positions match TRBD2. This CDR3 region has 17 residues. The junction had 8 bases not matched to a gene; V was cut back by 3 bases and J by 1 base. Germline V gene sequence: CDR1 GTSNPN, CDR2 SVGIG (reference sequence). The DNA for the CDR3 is TGTGCCTGGAGAGATACTAGCGGGAGAAAGTCCTACAATGAGCAGTTCTTC. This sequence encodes CAWRDTSGRKSYNEQFF. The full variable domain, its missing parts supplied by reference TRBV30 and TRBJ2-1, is SQTIHQWPATLVQPVGSPLSLECTVEGTSNPNLYWYRQAAGRGLQLLFYSVGIGQISSEVPQNLSASRPQDRQFILSSKKLLLSDSGFYLCAWRDTSGRKSYNEQFFGPGTRLTVL.

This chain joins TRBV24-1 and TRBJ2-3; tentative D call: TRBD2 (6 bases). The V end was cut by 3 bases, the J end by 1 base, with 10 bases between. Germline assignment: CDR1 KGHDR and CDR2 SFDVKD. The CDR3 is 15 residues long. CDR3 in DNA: TGTGCCACCAGTGATGGGGGAGGTGGCACAGATACGCAGTATTTT. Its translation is CATSDGGGGTDTQYF.

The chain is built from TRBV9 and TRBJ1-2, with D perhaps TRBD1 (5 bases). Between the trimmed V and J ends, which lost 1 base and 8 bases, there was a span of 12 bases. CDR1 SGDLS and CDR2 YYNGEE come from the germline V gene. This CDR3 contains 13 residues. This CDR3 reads CASSVFLRGGYTF. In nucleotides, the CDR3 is TGTGCCAGCAGCGTATTCTTAAGGGGAGGCTACACCTTC.

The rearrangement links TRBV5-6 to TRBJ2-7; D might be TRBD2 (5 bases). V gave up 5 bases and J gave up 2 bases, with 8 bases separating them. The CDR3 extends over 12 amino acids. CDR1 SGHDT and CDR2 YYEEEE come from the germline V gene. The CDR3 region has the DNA TGTGCCAGCAGACGGGATCCCTACGAGCAGTACTTC. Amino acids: CASRRDPYEQYF.

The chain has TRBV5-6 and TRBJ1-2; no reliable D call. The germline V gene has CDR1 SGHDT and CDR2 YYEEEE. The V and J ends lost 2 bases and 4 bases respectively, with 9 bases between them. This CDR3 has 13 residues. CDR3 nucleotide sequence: TGTGCCAGCAGCTTAGGAGAAGCCTATGGCTACACCTTC. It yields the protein CASSLGEAYGYTF. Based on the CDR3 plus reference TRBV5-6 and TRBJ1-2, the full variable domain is DAGVTQSPTHLIKTRGQQVTLRCSPKSGHDTVSWYQQALGQGPQFIFQYYEEEERQRGNFPDRFSGHQFPNYSSELNVNALLLGDSALYLCASSLGEAYGYTFGSGTRLTVV.

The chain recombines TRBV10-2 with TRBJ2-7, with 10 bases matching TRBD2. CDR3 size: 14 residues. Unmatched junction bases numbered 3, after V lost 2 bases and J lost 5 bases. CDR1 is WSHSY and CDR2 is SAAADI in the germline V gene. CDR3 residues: CASSEIAGGDEQYF. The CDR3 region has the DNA TGCGCCAGCAGTGAGATAGCGGGGGGCGACGAGCAGTACTTC.

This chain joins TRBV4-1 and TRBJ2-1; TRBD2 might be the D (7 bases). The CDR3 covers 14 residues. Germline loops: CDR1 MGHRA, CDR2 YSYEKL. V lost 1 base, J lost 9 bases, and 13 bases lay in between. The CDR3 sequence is CASSQAGLGGEQFF. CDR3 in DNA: TGCGCCAGCAGCCAAGCCGGACTAGGGGGTGAGCAGTTCTTC.

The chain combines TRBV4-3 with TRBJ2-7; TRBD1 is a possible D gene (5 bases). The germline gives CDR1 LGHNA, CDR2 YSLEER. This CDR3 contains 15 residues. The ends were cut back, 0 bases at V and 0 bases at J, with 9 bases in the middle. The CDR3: CASSQELTDSYEQYF. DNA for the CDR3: TGCGCCAGCAGCCAAGAATTGACAGACTCCTACGAGCAGTACTTC.

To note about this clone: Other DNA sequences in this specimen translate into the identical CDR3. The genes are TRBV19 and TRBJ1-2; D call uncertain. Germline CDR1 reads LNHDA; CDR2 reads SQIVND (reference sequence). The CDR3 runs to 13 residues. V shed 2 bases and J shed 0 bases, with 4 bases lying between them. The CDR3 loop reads CASSISANYGYTF. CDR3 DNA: TGTGCCAGTAGTATAAGCGCTAACTATGGCTACACCTTC. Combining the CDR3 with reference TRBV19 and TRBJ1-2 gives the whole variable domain DGGITQSPKYLFRKEGQNVTLSCEQNLNHDAMYWYRQDPGQGLRLIYYSQIVNDFQKGDIAEGYSVSREKKESFPLTVTSAQKNPTAFYLCASSISANYGYTFGSGTRLTVV.

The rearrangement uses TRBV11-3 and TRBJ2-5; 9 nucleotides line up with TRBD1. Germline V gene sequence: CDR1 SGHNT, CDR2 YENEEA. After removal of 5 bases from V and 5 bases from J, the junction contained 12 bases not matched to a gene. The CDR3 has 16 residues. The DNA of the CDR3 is TGTGCCAGCAGCACGCACCGGACAGGGGCGATTGAGACCCAGTACTTC. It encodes CASSTHRTGAIETQYF.

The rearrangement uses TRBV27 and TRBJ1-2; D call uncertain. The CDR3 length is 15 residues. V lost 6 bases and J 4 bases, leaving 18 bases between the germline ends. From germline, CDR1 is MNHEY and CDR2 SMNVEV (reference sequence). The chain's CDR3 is CASRAAQAGIYGYTF. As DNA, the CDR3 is TGTGCCAGCAGGGCGGCGCAAGCCGGTATCTATGGCTACACCTTC.

CDR3 protein: CASSLERGDEQFF. CDR3 DNA: TGTGCCAGCAGCTTGGAGCGGGGGGATGAGCAGTTCTTC. The J gene is TRBJ2-1, the V gene TRBV7-8; 9 nucleotides match TRBD2. The germline gives CDR1 SGHVS, CDR2 FQNEAQ. This CDR3 comprises 13 residues. With V trimmed by 3 bases and J by 8 bases, 2 bases remained unmatched.

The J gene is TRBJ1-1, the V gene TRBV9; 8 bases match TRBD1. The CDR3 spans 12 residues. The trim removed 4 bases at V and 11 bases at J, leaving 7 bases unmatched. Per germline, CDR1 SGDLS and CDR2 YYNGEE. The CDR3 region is CASSTGQGGAFF. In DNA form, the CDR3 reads TGTGCCAGCAGCACCGGACAGGGCGGTGCTTTCTTT.

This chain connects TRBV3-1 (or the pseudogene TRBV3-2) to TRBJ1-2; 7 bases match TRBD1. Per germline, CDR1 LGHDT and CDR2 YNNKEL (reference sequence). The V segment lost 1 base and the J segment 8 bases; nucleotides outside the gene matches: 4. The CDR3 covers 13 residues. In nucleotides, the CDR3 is TGTGCCAGCAGCCAAGGTGGGACAGTAGGCTACACCTTC. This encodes CASSQGGTVGYTF.

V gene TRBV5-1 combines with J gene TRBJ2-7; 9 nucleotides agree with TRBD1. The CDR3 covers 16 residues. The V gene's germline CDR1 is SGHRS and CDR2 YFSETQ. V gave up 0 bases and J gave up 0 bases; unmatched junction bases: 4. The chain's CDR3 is CASSLGGDRVSYEQYF. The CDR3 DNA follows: TGCGCCAGCAGCTTGGGGGGGGACAGGGTCTCCTACGAGCAGTACTTC.

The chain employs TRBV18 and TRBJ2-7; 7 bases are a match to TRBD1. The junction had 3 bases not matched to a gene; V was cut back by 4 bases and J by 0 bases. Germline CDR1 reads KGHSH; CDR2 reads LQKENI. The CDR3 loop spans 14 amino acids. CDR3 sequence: CASSRQGYSYEQYF. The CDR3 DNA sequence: TGTGCCAGCTCACGACAGGGTTACTCCTACGAGCAGTACTTC.

For the CDR3, the DNA is TGTGCCAGCAGCTTTAGTCAGGACTACGAGCAGTACTTC. Protein sequence: CASSFSQDYEQYF. J is TRBJ2-7 and V is TRBV5-5; D gene unclear. This CDR3 spans 13 amino acids. Trimming shortened V by 2 bases and J by 3 bases, and 9 bases separated the two germline ends. Germline CDR1 SGHKS, CDR2 YYEKEE (reference sequence).

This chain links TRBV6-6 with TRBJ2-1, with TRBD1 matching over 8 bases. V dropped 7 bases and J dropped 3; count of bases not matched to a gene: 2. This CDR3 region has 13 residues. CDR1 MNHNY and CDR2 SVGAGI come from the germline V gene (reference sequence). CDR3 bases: TGTGCCAGCATTGGACAGGGCTACAATGAGCAGTTCTTC. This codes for CASIGQGYNEQFF.

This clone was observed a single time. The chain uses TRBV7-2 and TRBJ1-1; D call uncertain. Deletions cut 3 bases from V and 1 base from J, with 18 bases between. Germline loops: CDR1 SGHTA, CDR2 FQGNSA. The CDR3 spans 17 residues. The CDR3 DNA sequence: TGTGCCAGCAGCTTCTATTGGGGATCAGGAGGGAACACTGAAGCTTTCTTT. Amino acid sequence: CASSFYWGSGGNTEAFF.

Here the CDR3 reads CSVAEGTGSGYTF. CDR3 sequence (DNA): TGCAGCGTTGCGGAGGGGACAGGGTCGGGCTACACCTTC. The V and J genes are TRBV29-1 and TRBJ1-2, with 9 bases matching TRBD1. The CDR3 contains 13 residues. Germline CDR1 is SQVTM and CDR2 is ANQGSEA. V shed 4 bases, J shed 8 bases, and the junction held 8 bases outside the gene matches.

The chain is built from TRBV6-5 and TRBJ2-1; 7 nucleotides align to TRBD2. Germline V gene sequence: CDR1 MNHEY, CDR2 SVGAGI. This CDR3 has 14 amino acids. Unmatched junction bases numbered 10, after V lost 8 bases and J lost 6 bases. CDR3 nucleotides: TGTGCCAGCGAGGACGGGAGGTGGGGCAATGAGCAGTTCTTC. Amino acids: CASEDGRWGNEQFF.

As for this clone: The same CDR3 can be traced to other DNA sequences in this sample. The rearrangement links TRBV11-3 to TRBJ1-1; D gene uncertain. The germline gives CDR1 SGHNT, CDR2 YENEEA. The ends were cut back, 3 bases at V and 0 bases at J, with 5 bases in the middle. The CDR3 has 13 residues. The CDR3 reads CASSFTVNTEAFF. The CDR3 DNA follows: TGTGCCAGCAGCTTCACAGTGAACACTGAAGCTTTCTTT.

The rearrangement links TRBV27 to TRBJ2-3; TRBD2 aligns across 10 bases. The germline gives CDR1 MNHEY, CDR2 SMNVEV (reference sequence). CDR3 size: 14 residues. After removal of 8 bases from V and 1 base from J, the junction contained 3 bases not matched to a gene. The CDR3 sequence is CASALAGGTDTQYF. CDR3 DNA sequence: TGTGCCAGCGCCCTAGCGGGAGGCACAGATACGCAGTATTTT.

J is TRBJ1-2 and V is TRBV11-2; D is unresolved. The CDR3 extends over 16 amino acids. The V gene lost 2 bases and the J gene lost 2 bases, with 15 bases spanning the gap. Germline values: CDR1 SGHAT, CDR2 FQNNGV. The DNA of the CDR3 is TGTGCCAGCAGCTTATGGGCTACAGCCAAGAACTATGGCTACACCTTC. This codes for CASSLWATAKNYGYTF.

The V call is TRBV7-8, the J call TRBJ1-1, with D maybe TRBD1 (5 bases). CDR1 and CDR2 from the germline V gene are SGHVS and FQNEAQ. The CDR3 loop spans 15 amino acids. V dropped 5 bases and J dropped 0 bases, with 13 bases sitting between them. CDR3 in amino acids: CASSAMDILNTEAFF. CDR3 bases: TGTGCCAGCAGCGCTATGGACATATTGAACACTGAAGCTTTCTTT. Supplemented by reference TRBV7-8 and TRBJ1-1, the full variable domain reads GAGVSQSPRYKVAKRGQDVALRCDPISGHVSLFWYQQALGQGPEFLTYFQNEAQLDKSGLPSDRFFAERPEGSVSTLKIQRTQQEDSAVYLCASSAMDILNTEAFFGQGTRLTVV.

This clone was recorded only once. CDR3 residues: CASSVGWAAAPYEQYF. The CDR3 DNA sequence: TGTGCCAGCAGCGTAGGGTGGGCCGCTGCCCCCTACGAGCAGTACTTC. The chain combines TRBV9 with TRBJ2-7; D unclear. Trimming left V 0 bases short and J 2 bases short, with 15 bases between. CDR1 is SGDLS, CDR2 YYNGEE, per germline. CDR3 length: 16 residues. The whole variable domain, filled in from reference TRBV9 and TRBJ2-7, reads DSGVTQTPKHLITATGQRVTLRCSPRSGDLSVYWYQQSLDQGLQFLIQYYNGEERAKGNILERFSAQQFPDLHSELNLSSLELGDSALYFCASSVGWAAAPYEQYFGPGTRLTVT.